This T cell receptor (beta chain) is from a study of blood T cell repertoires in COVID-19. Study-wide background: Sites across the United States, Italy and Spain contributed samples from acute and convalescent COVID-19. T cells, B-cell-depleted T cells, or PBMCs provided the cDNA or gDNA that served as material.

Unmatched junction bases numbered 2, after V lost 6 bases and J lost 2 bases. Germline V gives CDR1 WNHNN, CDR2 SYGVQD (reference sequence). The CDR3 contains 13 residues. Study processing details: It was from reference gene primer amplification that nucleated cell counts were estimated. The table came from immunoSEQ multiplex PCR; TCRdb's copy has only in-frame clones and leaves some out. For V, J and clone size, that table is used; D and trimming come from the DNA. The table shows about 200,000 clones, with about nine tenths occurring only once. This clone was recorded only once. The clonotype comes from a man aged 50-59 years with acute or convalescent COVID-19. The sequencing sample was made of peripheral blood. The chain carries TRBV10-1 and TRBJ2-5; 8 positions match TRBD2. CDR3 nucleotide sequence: TGCGCCAGCAGCGGACTAGCACAAGAGACCCAGTACTTC. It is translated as CASSGLAQETQYF.